This T cell receptor (beta chain) was identified during a study of T cell clonotyping in hematopoietic cell transplantation. CDR3 length: 13 amino acids. Germline CDR1 is SQVTM and CDR2 is ANQGSEA. V was pared by 6 bases and J by 9 bases, with 18 bases between. Study-wide results and caveats: After transplant, recipient diversity fell while pathologically expanded clonotypes grew through day 180. Cells were unsorted, so CD4 and CD8 contributions were not separated. Few recipient clonotypes overlapped donors; over 95% were de novo at given depth. Broader posttransplant TCR repertoire diversity was predicted by graft donor and pretransplant recipient Inverse Simpson Index values.

Note on this clone: What it recognizes is unknown.

Sequenced by immunoSEQ multiplex PCR; TCRdb stores in-frame clones only, minus some. The sample lists 6,500 to 8,500 clones; around 94% were seen once. The sample was PBMCs, taken 180 days after allogeneic stem cell transplant. The clonotype was recovered from a female patient aged 45 to 65 who had an allogeneic stem cell transplant from an unrelated donor, so the T cells may come from the graft donor. Some clones in this sample may be carry-over from other donors' samples. The V call is TRBV29-1, the J call TRBJ1-5, with TRBD1 as a possible D gene (5 bases). The CDR3 reads CSVGSGEDGPQHF. The CDR3 DNA follows: TGCAGCGTGGGGTCGGGGGAGGACGGGCCCCAGCATTTT.